This T cell receptor (beta chain) was documented in a study of human T cells and chemical hapten exposure listed by TCRdb under 2021. About the study as a whole: For sensitization, 2% DPC in acetone was applied to a 2 cm by 2 cm area of upper inner arm skin. Throughout the approximately 25-week study period, patients were also given weekly therapeutic DPC doses on the scalp. Patch testing was performed on the upper back with Finn chambers containing 0.01% DPC, and the patch tests were scored after 6 days according to International Contact Dermatitis Research Group standards. Alopecia areata with under or over 50% scalp involvement, alopecia totalis and alopecia universalis were represented in the patient cohort, which was mostly female. The libraries were sequenced as a pool, and the TCR yield per sample differed mostly because of small variations in library volumes within the pool. Peripheral blood TCR repertoire changes were tracked in vivo in alopecia patients during primary and secondary sensitization to the hapten diphenylcyclopropenone (DPC). Blood samples were taken from patients before sensitization (week 0) and at 2, 6 and about 24 weeks after DPC sensitization. Under 30 alopecia patients gave blood for TCR sequencing at one to four time points (pre-sensitization, 2, 6 and 24 weeks).

On this clonotype: Its antigen remains undetermined. No base quality information exists; no much larger clone differs at one position.

What the study reported, not specific to this receptor: All patients had alopecia, a presumed autoimmune disease, so their immune response might differ from that of healthy individuals. Expanded TCRs formed significantly more large CDR3 similarity clusters than pre-sensitization or healthy control sets, consistent with antigen-driven responses. No change with DPC sensitization was found in the number of TCRs above 1 in 1000 frequency, and no evidence of global repertoire structure alterations was found. Patch test score was positively correlated with the number of PT1 expanded TCRs, with significance at thresholds 8, 16 and 32 but not at 4. After repeated subsampling, changes were observed in the strength of the expansion versus patch-test correlation and in the threshold at which the correlation became significant.

CDR1 and CDR2 were assigned from the germline V gene as MNHEY and SVGEGT. Trimming costs V 4 bases and J 0 bases, and their ends lie 10 bases apart. The CDR3 sequence holds 16 residues, the cysteine and phenylalanine included. Solely the CDR3 DNA is kept, with 48 bases framed from the first base. The time point label corresponds to: patch test 3, about 24 weeks after DPC sensitization. What this sample's treatment or condition label stands for: therapeutic diphenylcyclopropenone sensitization with weekly scalp DPC. At each patch-test visit, blood was drawn before the patch test was applied. Eligible patients were aged 18 to 70, diagnosed with alopecia, deemed suitable for DPC therapy, and excluded if pregnant. Total RNA was extracted from unfractionated whole blood collected in Tempus Blood RNA tubes. Library preparation was by RACE. TCRdb records NextSeq 500 as the sequencer. During library preparation, unique molecular identifiers were attached to individual cDNA molecules so that TCRs could be counted quantitatively and reproducibly. For every blood RNA sample, sequencing covered both the TCR alpha and TCR beta chains. Per the source publication's procedure: A median of around 96,000 TCRs per sample was observed, with a range of roughly 23,224 to 700,000. The Decombinator software suite was used to annotate the V, J and CDR3 of the TCR reads. Every sample was subsampled to the same number of TCRs (28,000) for the PS versus PT1 abundance plots. TCRs were defined as expanded if absent before sensitization and observed at least eight times at the 2-week time point. TCRdb itself trimmed the public reads at Q25 with fastp, ran MiXCR and retained productive beta chains. Records with the same CDR3 protein are collapsed into one entry carrying the most frequent genes and DNA. These V and J calls are TCRdb output, not the study's own analysis. The sample has some 97,000 distinct CDR3 sequences on record, 27% of them singletons. In total, the top ten clones hold about 9.4% of the sample.

This clonotype was sampled from a man in his forties or fifties with alopecia areata. Some clones in this sample may be carry-over from other donors' samples. Sequenced here: whole blood, sampled in connection with sensitization to the hapten diphenylcyclopropenone (DPC). Rearrangement joined TRBV6-2 or TRBV6-3 to TRBJ2-6, with the identity of the D gene unclear. In nucleotide form, the sequence is TGTGCCAGCAGTTTAGGACCGATCTCTGGGGCCAACGTCCTGACTTTC. Its product reads: CASSLGPISGANVLTF.